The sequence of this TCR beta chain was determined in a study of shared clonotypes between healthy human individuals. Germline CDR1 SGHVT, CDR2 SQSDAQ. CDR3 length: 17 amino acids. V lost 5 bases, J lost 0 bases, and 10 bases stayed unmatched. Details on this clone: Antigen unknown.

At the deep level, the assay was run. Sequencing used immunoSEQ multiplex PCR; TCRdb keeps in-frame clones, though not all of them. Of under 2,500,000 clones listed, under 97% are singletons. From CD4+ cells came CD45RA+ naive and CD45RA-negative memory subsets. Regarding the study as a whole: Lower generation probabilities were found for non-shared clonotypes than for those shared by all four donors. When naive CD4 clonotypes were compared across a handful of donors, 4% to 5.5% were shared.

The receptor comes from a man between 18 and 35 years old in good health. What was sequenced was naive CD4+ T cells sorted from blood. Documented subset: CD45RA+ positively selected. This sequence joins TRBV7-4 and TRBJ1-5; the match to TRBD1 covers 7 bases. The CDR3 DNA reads TGTGCCAGCAGCCGAAGGGGCGGGACAGCTAGCAATCAGCCCCAGCATTTT. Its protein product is CASSRRGGTASNQPQHF.